The 13 T cell receptor beta chains listed next were all sequenced from one sample in a study of cytomegalovirus exposure and HLA in healthy donors. PCR was performed using 60 Vbeta and 13 Jbeta primers. TCRdb keeps only in-frame clones here, not all; method: immunoSEQ multiplex PCR. The sample carries some 120,000 clones, 79% recorded once. Sample: PBMCs. These receptors were collected from a man between 18 and 35 years old in good health and CMV-seronegative.

This chain links TRBV7-9 with TRBJ1-5; possibly TRBD1 for D (5 bases). This CDR3 has 14 residues. The ends were cut back, 6 bases at V and 0 bases at J, with 9 bases in the middle. CDR1 is SEHNR, CDR2 FQNEAQ, per germline (reference sequence). The CDR3: CASRGRDSNQPQHF. In DNA form, the CDR3 reads TGTGCCAGCAGGGGCAGGGATAGCAATCAGCCCCAGCATTTT.

J is TRBJ2-5 and V is TRBV4-2; TRBD1 matches 8 bases. CDR3 length: 14 residues. Trimming removed 4 bases from V and 1 base from J; junction bases left unmatched: 2. Per the germline V gene, CDR1 is LGHNA and CDR2 is YNFKEQ. CDR3 nucleotide sequence: TGTGCCAGCAGCCCTGGACAGGGCCAAGAGACCCAGTACTTC. Amino acids: CASSPGQGQETQYF.

Only a few counts were recorded for this clone. This rearrangement joins TRBV6-1 to TRBJ2-3; 16 nucleotides align to TRBD2. The V and J ends lost 3 bases and 4 bases, in that order; junction bases with no gene match: 1. Germline CDR1 MNHNS, CDR2 SASEGT. This CDR3 is built from 16 residues. The CDR3 sequence: CASSEGLAGGADTQYF. CDR3 DNA: TGTGCCAGCAGTGAGGGACTAGCGGGAGGGGCAGATACGCAGTATTTT.

This chain links TRBV30 with TRBJ2-3; D possibly corresponds to TRBD1 (5 bases). From germline, CDR1 is GTSNPN and CDR2 SVGIG (reference sequence). Trimming removed 4 bases from V and 5 bases from J, with 10 bases in between. CDR3 size: 12 residues. In DNA, the CDR3 is TGTGCCTGGAATGGGGCCGGAGATACGCAGTATTTT. Amino acid sequence: CAWNGAGDTQYF.

This chain uses TRBV5-4 with TRBJ2-5; unclear D gene. This CDR3 has 13 amino acids. From germline, CDR1 is SGHNT and CDR2 YYREEE (reference sequence). V lost 2 bases to trimming and J lost 4 bases, with 9 bases between them. This CDR3 is CASSFGSLETQYF. CDR3 nucleotide sequence: TGTGCCAGCAGCTTCGGTAGCTTAGAGACCCAGTACTTC.

The rearrangement links TRBV6-1 to TRBJ1-1; D gene uncertain. Germline CDR1 reads MNHNS; CDR2 reads SASEGT. This CDR3 has 15 amino acids. Between the trimmed V and J ends, which lost 4 bases and 1 base, there was a span of 13 bases. The CDR3 here is CASSVVHQANTEAFF. CDR3 in DNA: TGTGCCAGCAGTGTAGTCCACCAGGCGAACACTGAAGCTTTCTTT.

The V gene is TRBV28, the J gene TRBJ1-1; possible D gene TRBD1, 6 bases. The CDR3 is made up of 11 amino acids. The germline CDR1 and CDR2 sequences are MDHEN and SYDVKM. V was pared by 8 bases and J by 7 bases, with 11 bases between. CDR3 residues: CASFRGSEAFF. The CDR3 nucleotides are TGTGCCAGCTTCAGGGGTAGTGAAGCTTTCTTT.

The genes are TRBV7-2 and TRBJ2-3; D may be TRBD1 (5 bases). The CDR3 extends over 16 amino acids. The germline CDR1 and CDR2 sequences are SGHTA and FQGNSA. Trimming took 5 bases from V and 1 from J, leaving 16 bases between them. Here the CDR3 DNA reads TGTGCCAGCAGCCTACGACAGAGGTATGGCACAGATACGCAGTATTTT. Translated, it gives CASSLRQRYGTDTQYF.

The chain combines TRBV28 with TRBJ1-2; the D gene is possibly TRBD1 (5 bases). V lost 6 bases to trimming and J lost 2 bases, with 13 bases between them. The germline V gene encodes CDR1 MDHEN and CDR2 SYDVKM. The CDR3 has 14 residues. CDR3 in amino acids: CASRVAGGNYGYTF. CDR3 bases: TGTGCCAGCAGAGTAGCGGGGGGGAACTATGGCTACACCTTC.

This clone turned up a few times. The chain recombines TRBV27 with TRBJ2-3; 7 bases agree with TRBD1. The CDR3 totals 15 residues. CDR1 is MNHEY, CDR2 SMNVEV, per germline (reference sequence). After removal of 4 bases from V and 1 base from J, the junction contained 5 bases not matched to a gene. CDR3 residues: CASSWTGQGTDTQYF. In DNA, the CDR3 is TGTGCCAGCAGTTGGACCGGACAGGGCACAGATACGCAGTATTTT.

A few counts support this clone. The CDR3 nucleotides are TGTGCCAGCAGCTTGAGCAGGGGGTTAGCGTACGAGCAGTACTTC. Translated: CASSLSRGLAYEQYF. The gene calls are TRBV5-4 and TRBJ2-7; 7 bases are shared with TRBD1. Germline V gene data show CDR1 as SGHNT and CDR2 as YYREEE (reference sequence). This CDR3 comprises 15 residues. V shed 1 base and J 4 bases; nucleotides not matched to a gene: 8.

The J gene is TRBJ2-1, the V gene TRBV2; possible D gene TRBD2, 5 bases. Germline CDR1 SNHLY, CDR2 FYNNEI. V was clipped by 7 bases and J by 4 bases, with 14 bases between them. The CDR3 covers 14 residues. The CDR3 DNA follows: TGTGCCAGCAAGGTGGTAGCGACTTACAATGAGCAGTTCTTC. Amino acids: CASKVVATYNEQFF.

This clone occurred a few times. The gene calls are TRBV28 and TRBJ2-1; the match to TRBD1 covers 9 bases. The V gene's germline CDR1 is MDHEN and CDR2 SYDVKM. Trimming removed 4 bases from V and 1 base from J; junction bases left unmatched: 14. The CDR3 sequence is 19 residues long. DNA for the CDR3: TGTGCCAGCAGTTATATGATTGGACGGGACAGGGCGTCCTACAATGAGCAGTTCTTC. Translating it yields CASSYMIGRDRASYNEQFF.